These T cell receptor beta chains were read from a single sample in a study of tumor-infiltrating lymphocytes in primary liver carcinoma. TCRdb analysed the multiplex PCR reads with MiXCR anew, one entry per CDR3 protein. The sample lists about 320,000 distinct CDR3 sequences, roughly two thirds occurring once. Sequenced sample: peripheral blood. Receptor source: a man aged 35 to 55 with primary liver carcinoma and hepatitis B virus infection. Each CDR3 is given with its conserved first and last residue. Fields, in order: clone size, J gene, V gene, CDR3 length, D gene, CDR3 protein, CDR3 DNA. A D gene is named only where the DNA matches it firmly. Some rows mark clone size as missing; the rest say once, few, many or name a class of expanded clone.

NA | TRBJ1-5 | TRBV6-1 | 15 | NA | CACSLREGWNQPQHF | TGTGCCTGCAGTCTCCGGGAGGGGTGGAATCAGCCCCAGCATTTT
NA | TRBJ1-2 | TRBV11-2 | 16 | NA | CGSSLDTRRGPYGYTF | TGTGGCAGCAGCTTAGATACGAGGCGGGGTCCCTATGGCTACACCTTC
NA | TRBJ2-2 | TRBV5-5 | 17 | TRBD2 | CASSPPSGRGNTGELVF | TGTGCCAGCAGCCCCCCAAGTGGGCGGGGGAACACCGGGGAGCTGGTTTTC
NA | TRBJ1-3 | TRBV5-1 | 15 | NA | CASSLEGGTGNTIYF | TGCGCCAGCAGCTTGGAGGGGGGAACTGGAAACACCATATATTTT
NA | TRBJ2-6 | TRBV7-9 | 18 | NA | CASSRASAGLTGANVLTF | TGTGCCAGCAGCCGAGCGTCGGCAGGGTTGACAGGGGCCAACGTCCTGACTTTC
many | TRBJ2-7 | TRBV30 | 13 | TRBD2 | CAWSVGGRLEQYF | TGTGCCTGGAGTGTTGGCGGGAGGCTCGAGCAGTACTTC
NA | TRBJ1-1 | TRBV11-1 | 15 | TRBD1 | CAGSLAQGANTEALF | TGTGCCGGCAGCTTAGCGCAGGGGGCGAACACAGAAGCTCTCTTT
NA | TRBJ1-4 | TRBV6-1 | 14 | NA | CTSSERDLNEKLFF | TGTACCAGCAGTGAAAGGGACCTAAATGAAAAACTGTTTTTT
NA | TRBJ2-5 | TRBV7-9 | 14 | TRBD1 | CASRPRTGIETQYF | TGTGCCAGCAGGCCCCGGACAGGGATAGAGACCCAGTACTTC
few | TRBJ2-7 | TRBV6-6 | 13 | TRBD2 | CASSSGRAYEQYF | TGTGCCAGCAGTAGCGGGAGGGCCTACGAGCAGTACTTC
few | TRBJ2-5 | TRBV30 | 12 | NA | CAWSVRSGAQYF | TGTGCCTGGAGTGTGCGTTCTGGGGCCCAGTACTTC
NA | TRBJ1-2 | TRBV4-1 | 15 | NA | CASSQPLEGPYGYTF | TGTGCCAGCAGCCAGCCATTAGAGGGGCCCTATGGCTACACATTC
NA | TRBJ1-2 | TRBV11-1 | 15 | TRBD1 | CASSGLQGPNYDYTF | TGTGCCAGCAGCGGACTACAGGGGCCCAACTATGACTACACCTTC
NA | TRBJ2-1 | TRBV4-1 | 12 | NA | CVSSTKNNEQFF | TGTGTCAGCAGCACCAAAAACAATGAGCAGTTCTTC
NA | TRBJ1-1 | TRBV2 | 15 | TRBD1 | CASSEAGTGVTEAFF | TGTGCCAGCAGTGAAGCGGGGACAGGGGTAACTGAAGCTTTCTTT
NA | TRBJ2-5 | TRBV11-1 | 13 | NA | CASNRAPAETQYF | TGTGCCAGCAATCGGGCCCCGGCGGAGACCCAGTATTTC
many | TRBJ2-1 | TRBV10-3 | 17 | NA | CAISESASASSYNEQFF | TGTGCCATCAGTGAGTCGGCTAGCGCGAGCTCCTACAATGAGCAGTTCTTC
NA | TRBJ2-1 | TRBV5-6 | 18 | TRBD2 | CASSSGLAVFRSYNEQSF | TGTGCCAGCAGCTCGGGACTAGCGGTATTTCGATCCTACAATGAGCAGTCCTTC
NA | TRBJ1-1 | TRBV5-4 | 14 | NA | CAGSLDDWGTEAFF | TGTGCCGGCAGCCTGGACGACTGGGGGACTGAAGCTTTCTTT
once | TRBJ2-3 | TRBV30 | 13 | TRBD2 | CTRTAGVSDTQYF | TGTACCCGTACAGCGGGAGTGTCGGATACGCAGTATTTT
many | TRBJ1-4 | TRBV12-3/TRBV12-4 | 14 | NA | CASSLSGLREKLFF | TGTGCCAGCAGTTTGTCCGGGCTAAGGGAAAAACTGTTTTTT
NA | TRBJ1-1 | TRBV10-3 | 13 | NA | CAISDNLNTEAFF | TGTGCCATCAGTGACAACCTAAACACTGAAGCTTTCTTT
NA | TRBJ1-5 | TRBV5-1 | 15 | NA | CASSLVGGYDQPQHF | TGCGCCAGCAGCTTGGTTGGGGGATATGATCAGCCCCAGCATTTT
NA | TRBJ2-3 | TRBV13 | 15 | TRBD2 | CASNLRGTTTDTQYF | TGTGCCAGCAACCTTCGTGGGACTACCACAGATACGCAGTATTTT
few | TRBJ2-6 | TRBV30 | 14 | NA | CAWIQTYGANVLTF | TGTGCCTGGATACAGACTTATGGGGCCAACGTCCTGACTTTC
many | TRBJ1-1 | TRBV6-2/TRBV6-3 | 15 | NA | CASSYPAGTNTEAFF | TGTGCCAGCAGTTACCCCGCAGGGACGAACACTGAAGCTTTCTTT
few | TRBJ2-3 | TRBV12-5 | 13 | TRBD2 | CASASSGRDTQYF | TGTGCTAGTGCCTCTAGCGGGAGGGATACGCAGTATTTT
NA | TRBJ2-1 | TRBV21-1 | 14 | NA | CASTGTSGPNEQFF | TGTGCCAGCACTGGGACTAGTGGGCCGAATGAGCAGTTCTTC
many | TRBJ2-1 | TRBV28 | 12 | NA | CASNTGGHEQFF | TGTGCCAGCAATACCGGAGGGCATGAGCAGTTCTTC